These 21 T cell receptor beta chains came from one sample sequenced in a study of shared clonotypes between healthy human individuals. CD8 cells regarded as naive lacked CD45RO, were positively chosen for CCR7, and omitted terminally differentiated effector memory CD45RA+ cells. Assay: immunoSEQ multiplex PCR; the TCRdb copy retains only in-frame clones and omits some. The sample lists around 650,000 clones; approximately 96% were seen once. The specimen sequenced was naive CD8+ T cells sorted from blood. All receptors come from a woman in her 30s in good health.

On this clone: Other nucleotide sequences in the sample specify the same CDR3. V gene TRBV10-2 combines with J gene TRBJ2-5; no reliable D call. CDR3 length equals 11 residues. The V end was cut by 2 bases, the J end by 4 bases, with 2 bases between. Germline lookup yields CDR1 WSHSY and CDR2 SAAADI. CDR3: CASSEGETQYF. CDR3 nucleotides: TGCGCCAGCAGTGAGGGAGAGACCCAGTACTTC.

This chain uses TRBV28 with TRBJ2-7; 9 bases are shared with TRBD1. Trimming cost V 8 bases and J 3 bases; bases outside gene matches: 11. This CDR3 region has 15 residues. Germline CDR1 and CDR2: MDHEN and SYDVKM. CDR3 nucleotide sequence: TGTGCCAGCCTACAAGGACAGGGGACCTTCTACGAGCAGTACTTC. Protein: CASLQGQGTFYEQYF.

V gene TRBV28 combines with J gene TRBJ2-7; 7 bases align to TRBD1. The V gene end was trimmed by 6 bases and the J gene end by 5 bases; junction bases not matched to a gene: 13. CDR1 is MDHEN, CDR2 SYDVKM, per germline. The CDR3 totals 15 residues. The CDR3 reads CASRARDSNLHEQYF. As DNA, the CDR3 is TGTGCCAGCAGAGCGAGGGACAGCAACCTCCACGAGCAGTACTTC.

Concerning this clone: Within the sample, other DNA sequences also encode this same CDR3. The chain employs TRBV19 and TRBJ2-7, with 9 bases identical to TRBD1. This CDR3 has 14 amino acids. J was trimmed by 2 bases and V by 2 bases; bases with no gene match: 1. CDR1 is LNHDA and CDR2 is SQIVND in the germline V gene (reference sequence). The CDR3 DNA sequence: TGTGCCAGTAGTATACGGGACAGGGCCTACGAGCAGTACTTC. It yields the protein CASSIRDRAYEQYF.

A word on this clone: Other DNA sequences within the sample encode an identical CDR3. This chain uses TRBV2 with TRBJ2-7; 7 bases are shared with TRBD2. V dropped 3 bases and J dropped 5; count of bases not matched to a gene: 1. The germline V gene has CDR1 SNHLY and CDR2 FYNNEI. This CDR3 has 12 residues. DNA for the CDR3: TGTGCCAGCAGTGAGGGGGGGAACGAGCAGTACTTC. Translation gives CASSEGGNEQYF.

The chain is built from TRBV7-2 and TRBJ2-3; 8 bases agree with TRBD2. V lost 3 bases, J lost 5 bases, and 16 bases stayed unmatched. This CDR3 is built from 18 residues. CDR1 SGHTA and CDR2 FQGNSA come from the germline V gene. CDR3 sequence reads: CASSFAGGRGRSKDTQYF. CDR3 sequence (DNA): TGTGCCAGCAGCTTCGCGGGGGGTCGCGGGAGGTCGAAAGATACGCAGTATTTT.

The chain is built from TRBV29-1 and TRBJ2-5; 7 bases are shared with TRBD1. The J call may be faulty, since TRBJ2-7 better matches the DNA end. This CDR3 has 13 amino acids. CDR1 is SQVTM and CDR2 is ANQGSEA in the germline V gene. For the CDR3, the DNA is TGCAGCGTGCAGGACAGGAGAAGCTACGAGCAGTACTTC. Translating gives CSVQDRRSYEQYF.

This clone has just one count. The rearrangement uses TRBV7-8 and TRBJ2-3; D may be TRBD2 (5 bases). The CDR3 spans 15 residues. CDR1 is SGHVS, CDR2 FQNEAQ, per germline. Trimming removed 4 bases from V and 0 bases from J, with 11 bases in between. The CDR3, as DNA: TGTGCCAGCAGCTCCGTAGCGCCAAGCACAGATACGCAGTATTTT. It specifies CASSSVAPSTDTQYF.

This clone was counted once. The chain carries TRBV5-1 and TRBJ2-5; a weak D match, TRBD2 (5 bases). The V gene's germline CDR1 is SGHRS and CDR2 YFSETQ. The CDR3 has 15 amino acids. Trimming removed 4 bases from V and 1 base from J, with 14 bases in between. As DNA, the CDR3 is TGCGCCAGCAGCCGGTCTAGGGAGATCCAAGAGACCCAGTACTTC. Its protein is CASSRSREIQETQYF. Looking up the rest from reference TRBV5-1 and TRBJ2-5 gives the full variable domain: KAGVTQTPRYLIKTRGQQVTLSCSPISGHRSVSWYQQTPGQGLQFLFEYFSETQRNKGNFPGRFSGRQFSNSRSEMNVSTLELGDSALYLCASSRSREIQETQYFGPGTRLLVL.

The chain is built from TRBV28 and TRBJ2-7, with D uncertain. Trimming pared 9 bases from V and 3 bases from J, leaving 18 bases between. Looked up from germline, CDR1 is MDHEN and CDR2 is SYDVKM. This CDR3 comprises 14 residues. CDR3 in amino acids: CASGPFGKVYEQYF. The CDR3 nucleotides are TGTGCCAGTGGCCCTTTTGGCAAAGTCTACGAGCAGTACTTC.

The chain employs TRBV6-6 and TRBJ2-3; 7 bases agree with TRBD2. This CDR3 contains 15 residues. CDR1 MNHNY and CDR2 SVGAGI come from the germline V gene (reference sequence). V trimming: 5 bases; J trimming: 1 base; junction bases outside the gene matches: 6. CDR3 bases: TGTGCCAGCAGTGGGAGGGACCGCCGCACAGATACGCAGTATTTT. This sequence encodes CASSGRDRRTDTQYF.

V and J are TRBV30 and TRBJ2-7; D is uncertain. The CDR3 consists of 12 residues. Germline loops: CDR1 GTSNPN, CDR2 SVGIG (reference sequence). V shed 3 bases and J shed 2 bases, with 8 bases lying between them. CDR3 coding DNA: TGTGCCTGGAGCACCGGGCCCTACGAGCAGTACTTC. This gives the protein CAWSTGPYEQYF.

This CDR3 is CASSLVGATGEFYEQYF. In nucleotides, the CDR3 is TGTGCCAGCAGCTTAGTTGGGGCGACAGGGGAATTCTACGAGCAGTACTTC. This chain links TRBV7-9 with TRBJ2-7, with 8 bases lining up with TRBD1. In germline, CDR1 is SEHNR, CDR2 FQNEAQ (reference sequence). Unmatched junction bases numbered 11, after V lost 1 base and J lost 3 bases. The CDR3 length is 17 residues.

The rearrangement uses TRBV5-1 and TRBJ1-1, with a tentative D call TRBD1 (5 bases). V shed 1 base and J shed 7 bases, with 11 bases lying between them. CDR3 size: 13 residues. CDR1 and CDR2 from the germline V gene are SGHRS and YFSETQ. CDR3 amino acids: CASSLWGYGEAFF. CDR3 nucleotide sequence: TGCGCCAGCAGCTTGTGGGGGTACGGTGAAGCTTTCTTT.

V is TRBV5-1 and J is TRBJ2-1; D ambiguous. CDR1 SGHRS and CDR2 YFSETQ come from the germline V gene. Trimming removed 4 bases from V and 2 bases from J, with 13 bases in between. This CDR3 comprises 15 residues. This CDR3 is CASSPHPSTYNEQFF. DNA of the CDR3: TGCGCCAGCAGCCCCCATCCCAGCACCTACAATGAGCAGTTCTTC.

The chain carries TRBV2 and TRBJ1-2, with D uncertain. Germline V gene lookup returns CDR1 SNHLY and CDR2 FYNNEI. Trimming removed 9 bases from V and 8 bases from J, with 13 bases in between. The CDR3 length is 11 residues. The CDR3 DNA reads TGTGCCAGTAGTCGGTGGGAAGGCTACACCTTC. Protein sequence: CASSRWEGYTF.

Remarks on this clone: This specimen includes other DNA sequences encoding the same CDR3. The chain couples TRBV30 to TRBJ1-4, with TRBD1 matching over 9 bases. The germline gives CDR1 GTSNPN, CDR2 SVGIG (reference sequence). The CDR3 covers 14 residues. V gave up 0 bases and J gave up 8 bases; unmatched junction bases: 4. CDR3 DNA sequence: TGTGCCTGGAGTGTAGGGACAGGGCCCGAAAAACTGTTTTTT. Translation gives CAWSVGTGPEKLFF.

The chain couples TRBV27 to TRBJ2-5; TRBD1 or TRBD2 may be the D gene (6 bases each). This CDR3 has 12 residues. Germline V gene data show CDR1 as MNHEY and CDR2 as SMNVEV (reference sequence). The V end was cut by 6 bases, the J end by 3 bases, with 8 bases between. CDR3 sequence (DNA): TGTGCCAGCAGCGGGGGCGAAGAGACCCAGTACTTC. Translation: CASSGGEETQYF.

The J gene is TRBJ2-7, the V gene TRBV6-1; no reliable D call. In germline, CDR1 is MNHNS, CDR2 SASEGT. There are 12 residues in the CDR3. The V end lost 4 bases, the J end lost 3 bases, and 7 bases lay between the germline ends. CDR3 coding DNA: TGTGCCAGCAGTGCCCACGGCTACGAGCAGTACTTC. Its protein product is CASSAHGYEQYF.

This CDR3 is CASTAGDEQYF. The DNA for the CDR3 is TGTGCCAGCACCGCGGGGGACGAGCAGTACTTC. This chain links TRBV6-6 with TRBJ2-7, with 7 positions matching TRBD2. V shed 7 bases, J shed 5 bases, and the junction held 2 bases outside the gene matches. The CDR3 loop spans 11 amino acids. Per germline, CDR1 MNHNY and CDR2 SVGAGI (reference sequence).

The chain is built from TRBV6-1 and TRBJ2-5, with D possibly being TRBD1 (6 bases). Germline assignment: CDR1 MNHNS and CDR2 SASEGT. This CDR3 spans 13 amino acids. The ends were cut back, 8 bases at V and 3 bases at J, with 13 bases in the middle. The CDR3 loop is CASSLPGEETQYF. Written as DNA, the CDR3 is TGTGCCAGCTCCCTCCCAGGGGAAGAGACCCAGTACTTC.